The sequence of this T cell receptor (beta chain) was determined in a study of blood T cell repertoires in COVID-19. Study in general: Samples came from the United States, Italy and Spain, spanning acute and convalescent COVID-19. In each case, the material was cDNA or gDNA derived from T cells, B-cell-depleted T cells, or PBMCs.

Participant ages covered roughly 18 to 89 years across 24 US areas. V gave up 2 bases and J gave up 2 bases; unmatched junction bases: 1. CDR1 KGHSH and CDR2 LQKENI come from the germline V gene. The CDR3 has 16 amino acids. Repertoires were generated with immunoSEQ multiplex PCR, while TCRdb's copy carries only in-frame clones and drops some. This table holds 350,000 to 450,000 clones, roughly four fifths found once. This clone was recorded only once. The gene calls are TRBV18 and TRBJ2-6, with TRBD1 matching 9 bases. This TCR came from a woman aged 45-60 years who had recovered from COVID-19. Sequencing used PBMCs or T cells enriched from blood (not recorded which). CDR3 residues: CASSPTGGAGANVLTF. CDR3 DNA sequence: TGTGCCAGCTCACCAACAGGGGGCGCTGGGGCCAACGTCCTGACTTTC.